This T cell receptor beta chain was sequenced in a study of cytomegalovirus exposure and HLA in healthy donors. This CDR3 region has 18 residues. The V gene's germline CDR1 is SGDLS and CDR2 YYNGEE. J gave up 2 bases and V 0 bases, and 12 bases lay outside the gene matches. Primers: 60 Vbeta forward and 13 Jbeta reverse. TCRdb keeps only in-frame clones here, not all; method: immunoSEQ multiplex PCR. This sample has more than 200,000 clones; 82% occur once, and the top ten carry approximately 6%. Note on this clone: No antigen is known for it.

The study, taken as a whole, reports: The records held CMV serostatus as the only immune exposure information. The study labeled more than 150 TCR beta chains cytomegalovirus-associated. The study dropped some indistinguishable V segments, TRBV6-2 and TRBV6-3 among them. A highly shared variant cluster was judged a likely technical artifact.

The sample was PBMCs. The chain is built from TRBV9 and TRBJ2-5; 8 bases map to TRBD2. This TCR was recovered from a man aged 40-49 years in good health and CMV-seropositive. CDR3 bases: TGTGCCAGCAGCGTAGAAAGGGGGGGGGCGGGAGGACAAGAGACCCAGTACTTC. The encoded protein is CASSVERGGAGGQETQYF.